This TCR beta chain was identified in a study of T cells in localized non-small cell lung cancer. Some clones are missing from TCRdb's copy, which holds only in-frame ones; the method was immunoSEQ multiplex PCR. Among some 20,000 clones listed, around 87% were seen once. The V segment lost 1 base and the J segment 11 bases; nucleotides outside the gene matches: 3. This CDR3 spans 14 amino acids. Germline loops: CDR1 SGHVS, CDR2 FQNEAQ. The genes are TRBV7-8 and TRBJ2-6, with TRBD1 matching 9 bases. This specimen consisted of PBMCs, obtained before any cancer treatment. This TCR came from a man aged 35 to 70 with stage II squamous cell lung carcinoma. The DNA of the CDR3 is TGTGCCAGCAGCTTAGGAGGGGACAGGGACGTCCTGACTTTC. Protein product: CASSLGGDRDVLTF.